A selection of T cell receptor beta chains follows, all from one sample in a study of OX40 agonist ivuxolimab in advanced cancers. The repertoire was sequenced with immunoSEQ multiplex PCR; TCRdb's copy has only in-frame clones and lacks some. The sample contains about 87,000 clones, around 78% of which appear only once. The source material was CD4+ or CD8+ T cells sorted from blood, sampled in a trial of the OX40 agonist ivuxolimab. All receptors derive from an adult with an advanced solid tumor such as melanoma, head and neck, liver or kidney cancer. Both conserved end residues are part of each CDR3. The D gene is left open where the match is weak. Size tells how often a clone was seen (once, few, many) or the class of an expanded clone, and some rows leave it out.

v_gene	d_gene	len	abundance	j_gene	CDR3aa	CDR3nt
TRBV5-1	-	14	-	TRBJ1-4	CASSLVPSNEKLFF	TGCGCCAGCAGCTTGGTTCCAAGCAATGAAAAACTGTTTTTT
TRBV7-3	-	15	once	TRBJ2-5	CASSPLGLARETQYF	TGTGCCAGCAGCCCCTTAGGCCTAGCTCGCGAGACCCAGTACTTC
TRBV7-9	-	13	-	TRBJ2-7	CASSSQQSYEQYF	TGTGCCAGCAGCTCACAGCAGTCCTACGAGCAGTACTTC
TRBV4-2	TRBD2	19	-	TRBJ2-1	CASSQDHGLAGDSYNEQFF	TGTGCCAGCAGCCAAGATCACGGGTTAGCGGGGGACTCCTACAATGAGCAGTTCTTC
TRBV6-5	-	11	-	TRBJ2-5	CASEGSDEQYF	TGTGCCAGCGAGGGCTCGGATGAGCAGTACTTC
TRBV10-3	TRBD1	14	few	TRBJ1-5	CAISGTGVNQPQHF	TGTGCCATCAGTGGGACAGGGGTTAATCAGCCCCAGCATTTT
TRBV6-6	-	14	-	TRBJ1-1	CASSYSSYNTEAFF	TGTGCCAGCAGTTACTCGAGTTACAACACTGAAGCTTTCTTT
TRBV5-4	-	13	-	TRBJ1-1	CASSLGEDTEAFF	TGTGCCAGCAGCTTGGGGGAGGACACTGAAGCTTTCTTT
TRBV9	-	14	-	TRBJ1-1	CASSVAVGGTEAFF	TGTGCCAGCAGCGTAGCCGTCGGGGGCACTGAAGCTTTCTTT
TRBV6-6	-	14	few	TRBJ2-5	CASSHGTLQETQYF	TGTGCCAGCAGTCACGGGACTTTGCAAGAGACCCAGTACTTC
TRBV10-3	-	13	few	TRBJ1-5	CAIGGWSNQPQHF	TGTGCCATCGGGGGATGGAGCAATCAGCCCCAGCATTTT
TRBV6-5	-	11	-	TRBJ2-5	CASSGGGTQYF	TGTGCCAGCAGCGGGGGTGGGACCCAGTACTTC
TRBV5-1	-	12	-	TRBJ1-1	CASKGGNTEAFF	TGCGCCAGCAAGGGCGGAAACACTGAAGCTTTCTTT
TRBV19	-	17	once	TRBJ1-4	CASTTWGAGRANEKLFF	TGTGCCAGTACCACATGGGGCGCAGGCAGGGCTAATGAAAAACTGTTTTTT
TRBV5-1	-	14	-	TRBJ2-7	CASSLAQAQDEQYF	TGCGCCAGCAGCTTGGCCCAGGCACAGGACGAGCAGTACTTC
TRBV5-6	-	15	few	TRBJ2-7	CASSFRSGAGYEQYF	TGTGCCAGCAGCTTTCGGTCGGGGGCCGGCTACGAGCAGTACTTC
TRBV6-5	-	14	-	TRBJ1-5	CASSPSGIGQPQHF	TGTGCCAGCAGCCCCTCGGGGATCGGCCAGCCCCAGCATTTT
TRBV29-1	-	12	once	TRBJ1-2	CTRHRGNYGYTF	TGCACCAGACATAGGGGGAACTATGGCTACACCTTC
TRBV7-9	TRBD2	16	-	TRBJ2-3	CASSFSAGGSTDTQYF	TGTGCCAGCAGCTTCTCAGCGGGGGGGAGCACAGATACGCAGTATTTT
TRBV19	-	15	-	TRBJ1-6	CASSRSGQGNSPLHF	TGTGCCAGTAGTAGAAGTGGACAAGGAAATTCACCCCTCCACTTT
TRBV5-1	-	15	-	TRBJ1-1	CASGDSGSLNTEAFF	TGCGCCAGCGGGGACTCAGGATCCTTGAACACTGAAGCTTTCTTT
TRBV18	-	14	once	TRBJ1-4	CASSPASTNEKLFF	TGTGCCAGCTCACCAGCGAGTACTAATGAAAAACTGTTTTTT
TRBV4-2	-	16	-	TRBJ2-6	CASSQATGSGANVLTF	TGTGCCAGCAGCCAAGCGACAGGCTCTGGGGCCAACGTCCTGACTTTC
TRBV11-2	TRBD2	17	-	TRBJ2-7	CASSSGLATMSSYEQYF	TGTGCCAGCAGCTCCGGACTAGCGACCATGAGCTCCTACGAGCAGTACTTC